The 29 T cell receptor beta chains presented below share a single source sample, sequenced in a study of human T cells and chemical hapten exposure. TCRdb used MiXCR to reprocess the 5' RACE reads, holding one entry per CDR3 protein. Among under 100,000 distinct CDR3 sequences listed, about 16% were seen once. From whole blood left unfractionated, total RNA was extracted. Receptor source: a female donor in good health.

J is TRBJ1-4 and V is TRBV4-2; 8 positions agree with TRBD1. The J segment lost 8 bases and the V segment lost 0 bases, leaving 8 bases of the junction unmatched. Germline CDR1 LGHNA, CDR2 YNFKEQ. The CDR3 length is 16 residues. The DNA of the CDR3 is TGTGCCAGCAGCCAAGATGCGGGCAGGGGGCAAGAAAAACTGTTTTTT. Translating gives CASSQDAGRGQEKLFF.

This clonotype has only a few counts. The chain links TRBV10-3 to TRBJ1-1, with D maybe TRBD1 (5 bases). The germline CDR1 and CDR2 sequences are ENHRY and SYGVKD. The V gene lost 0 bases and the J gene lost 10 bases, with 9 bases spanning the gap. The CDR3 extends over 12 amino acids. DNA for the CDR3: TGTGCCATCAGTGAGTCGACAGTTACAGCTTTCTTT. It specifies CAISESTVTAFF.

This clonotype was counted only a few times. The gene calls are TRBV2 and TRBJ2-3; D ambiguous. Trimming cost V 2 bases and J 1 base, with 10 bases left between them. The CDR3 sequence is 15 residues long. From germline, CDR1 is SNHLY and CDR2 FYNNEI. In DNA form, the CDR3 reads TGTGCCAGCAGTGAAACACTGCAAGGCACAGATACGCAGTATTTT. Its translation is CASSETLQGTDTQYF.

The chain has TRBV7-2 and TRBJ2-3; possibly TRBD2 for D (6 bases). CDR1 and CDR2 from the germline V gene are SGHTA and FQGNSA. The CDR3 loop spans 14 amino acids. Trimming took off 3 bases at V and 5 bases at J, with 12 bases between the two ends. CDR3 nucleotide sequence: TGTGCCAGCAGCTTCGCGGGGTCGGGAGATACGCAGTATTTT. This codes for CASSFAGSGDTQYF.

This clonotype was recorded a few times. For the CDR3, the DNA is TGTGCCAGCAGCGGAGGGCGAGGGGGCGGCTACACCTTC. Its protein product is CASSGGRGGGYTF. V and J are TRBV7-9 and TRBJ1-2; TRBD1 aligns across 7 bases. Germline V gene lookup returns CDR1 SEHNR and CDR2 FQNEAQ (reference sequence). V was pared by 5 bases and J by 8 bases, with 8 bases of the junction left unmatched. This CDR3 is built from 13 residues.

This clonotype was observed a few times. The CDR3 spells CSVRAHSTDTQYF. In nucleotides, the CDR3 is TGCAGCGTACGTGCGCATAGCACAGATACGCAGTATTTT. The chain links TRBV29-1 to TRBJ2-3; D not resolved. Trimming stripped 6 bases from V and 0 bases from J, with 10 bases between. This CDR3 has 13 amino acids. Germline assignment: CDR1 SQVTM and CDR2 ANQGSEA.

This clonotype has more than one count but fewer than ten. The J gene is TRBJ1-3, the V gene TRBV3-1, with D perhaps matching TRBD1 (5 bases). Germline lookup yields CDR1 LGHDT and CDR2 YNNKEL (reference sequence). There are 16 residues in the CDR3. V was pared by 4 bases and J by 0 bases, with 13 bases between. CDR3 region: CASSLGGSRSGNTIYF. The CDR3 bases are TGTGCCAGCAGCCTTGGGGGTTCCCGCTCTGGAAACACCATATATTTT.

In its sample, this clonotype was seen a few times. The chain combines TRBV2 with TRBJ1-1, with D unresolved. CDR3 length equals 14 residues. Germline values: CDR1 SNHLY, CDR2 FYNNEI. V lost 7 bases, J lost 1 base, and 13 bases lay in between. The CDR3 protein is CASTTDGWNTEAFF. The CDR3 DNA follows: TGTGCCAGCACAACCGACGGTTGGAACACTGAAGCTTTCTTT.

This clonotype was counted a few times. The chain recombines TRBV30 with TRBJ2-3, with D maybe TRBD2 (6 bases). The CDR3 loop spans 15 amino acids. In germline, CDR1 is GTSNPN, CDR2 SVGIG (reference sequence). With 3 bases removed from V and 2 bases from J, the gap between germline ends came to 15 bases. This CDR3 reads CAWSASGFHTDTQYF. As DNA, the CDR3 is TGTGCCTGGAGCGCGAGCGGGTTTCACACAGATACGCAGTATTTT.

This sequence joins TRBV7-2 and TRBJ2-3; D is unresolved. V lost 1 base and J 4 bases, leaving 12 bases between the germline ends. This CDR3 is 15 amino acids long. Germline-derived CDR1 and CDR2 are SGHTA and FQGNSA. The CDR3 reads CASSLGPFSSDTQYF. The CDR3 nucleotides read TGTGCCAGCAGCTTAGGCCCCTTTTCTTCAGATACGCAGTATTTT.

This clonotype has just a few counts. V and J are TRBV12-3 or TRBV12-4 and TRBJ2-7; weak D call: TRBD2 (6 bases). The germline V and J ends were trimmed by 5 bases and 5 bases, with 22 bases remaining between them. The CDR3 has 16 residues. The CDR3 DNA reads TGTGCCAGCAGTGGGGACTGGCACAGTCCTAGCGACGAGCAGTACTTC. Its protein is CASSGDWHSPSDEQYF.

This clonotype has only a few counts. The rearrangement joins TRBV6-2 or TRBV6-3 to TRBJ2-3, with D uncertain. The V end was cut by 0 bases, the J end by 2 bases, with 3 bases between. The CDR3 extends over 13 amino acids. The germline V gene encodes CDR1 MNHEY and CDR2 SVGEGT. In DNA form, the CDR3 reads TGTGCCAGCAGTTACTCGACCACAGATACGCAGTATTTT. Translated: CASSYSTTDTQYF.

The V and J genes are TRBV12-3 or TRBV12-4 and TRBJ1-1, with D possibly matching TRBD1 (5 bases). The CDR3 is made up of 12 amino acids. The V end lost 6 bases, the J end lost 6 bases, and 11 bases lay between the germline ends. The CDR3 sequence is CASRTGGSEAFF. The CDR3 nucleotides read TGTGCCAGCAGAACGGGGGGTTCTGAAGCTTTCTTT.

The rearrangement uses TRBV7-8 and TRBJ2-3; D gene ambiguous. Trimming stripped 3 bases from V and 4 bases from J, with 8 bases between. CDR1 and CDR2 from the germline V gene are SGHVS and FQNEAQ. The CDR3 covers 13 residues. The DNA of the CDR3 is TGTGCCAGCAGCTTTCTAGAGGCAGATACGCAGTATTTT. Protein product: CASSFLEADTQYF.

This clonotype came up a few times. This chain connects TRBV12-3 or TRBV12-4 to TRBJ2-7; D is perhaps TRBD1 (5 bases). Trimming removed 1 base at V and 3 bases at J, with 10 bases between. The CDR3 is 14 amino acids. CDR3 bases: TGTGCCAGCAGTTTAGAGGGGCTGGACTACGAGCAGTACTTC. This translates into CASSLEGLDYEQYF.

The V gene is TRBV6-2 or TRBV6-3, the J gene TRBJ2-2; maybe TRBD2 (6 bases). This CDR3 has 14 residues. The germline V gene encodes CDR1 MNHEY and CDR2 SVGEGT. The V end was cut by 4 bases, the J end by 2 bases, with 8 bases between. The chain's CDR3 is CASSWGGNTGELFF. CDR3 bases: TGTGCCAGCAGTTGGGGAGGAAACACCGGGGAGCTGTTTTTT.

This clonotype was detected only a few times. V is TRBV27 and J is TRBJ1-2, with D uncertain. The CDR3 consists of 15 residues. Per the germline V gene, CDR1 is MNHEY and CDR2 is SMNVEV (reference sequence). V gave up 0 bases and J gave up 2 bases, with 10 bases separating them. The DNA for the CDR3 is TGTGCCAGCAGTTTATCTGCAAGCCTAAACTATGGCTACACCTTC. It codes for CASSLSASLNYGYTF.

This clonotype was picked up a small number of times. The chain carries TRBV5-1 and TRBJ1-3, with 7 bases matching TRBD1. Germline V CDR1 and CDR2: SGHRS, YFSETQ. J lost 3 bases, V lost 4 bases, and 10 bases had no gene match. This CDR3 has 16 residues. CDR3 sequence (DNA): TGCGCCAGCAGCCCAACGACAGGGATCAGTGGAAACACCATATATTTT. This sequence encodes CASSPTTGISGNTIYF. The entire variable domain, with the rest obtained from reference TRBV5-1 and TRBJ1-3, is as follows: KAGVTQTPRYLIKTRGQQVTLSCSPISGHRSVSWYQQTPGQGLQFLFEYFSETQRNKGNFPGRFSGRQFSNSRSEMNVSTLELGDSALYLCASSPTTGISGNTIYFGEGSWLTVV.

V is TRBV30 and J is TRBJ2-5; 8 nucleotides align to TRBD2. Germline V gene sequence: CDR1 GTSNPN, CDR2 SVGIG (reference sequence). The CDR3 extends over 13 amino acids. Germline trimming cut 2 bases from V and 4 bases from J; bases unmatched to any gene: 3. This CDR3 reads CAWSLGLAETQYF. DNA of the CDR3: TGTGCCTGGAGTCTCGGACTAGCAGAGACCCAGTACTTC.

This clonotype was seen a few times. J is TRBJ1-2 and V is TRBV29-1; D is possibly TRBD1 (6 bases). Trimming shortened V by 4 bases and J by 8 bases, and 11 bases separated the two germline ends. This CDR3 is built from 11 residues. Germline CDR1 reads SQVTM; CDR2 reads ANQGSEA. The CDR3 protein is CSVGAGDGYTF. The CDR3 DNA follows: TGCAGCGTTGGGGCAGGGGACGGCTACACCTTC.

The CDR3 loop is CASSEQGGTYGYTF. Here the CDR3 DNA reads TGTGCCAGCAGCGAGCAGGGAGGTACCTATGGCTACACCTTC. This chain links TRBV7-2 with TRBJ1-2; D is possibly TRBD1 (5 bases). Germline CDR1 SGHTA, CDR2 FQGNSA. Trimming left V 5 bases short and J 4 bases short, with 14 bases between. This CDR3 region has 14 residues.

The rearrangement uses TRBV5-1 and TRBJ2-5; D not certain. The CDR3 extends over 14 amino acids. Trimming shortened V by 0 bases and J by 1 base, and 7 bases separated the two germline ends. Germline CDR1 and CDR2: SGHRS and YFSETQ. For the CDR3, the DNA is TGCGCCAGCAGCTTGGTTGCGGTCCAAGAGACCCAGTACTTC. Its translation: CASSLVAVQETQYF.

This clonotype has a handful of counts. The genes are TRBV25-1 and TRBJ1-1; maybe TRBD1 (5 bases). Germline loops: CDR1 MGHDK, CDR2 SYGVNS. CDR3 length: 13 residues. Trimming took 6 bases from V and 2 from J, leaving 10 bases between them. CDR3 coding DNA: TGTGCCAGCAGACGGGGGTTCAACACTGAAGCTTTCTTT. Translated: CASRRGFNTEAFF.

This clonotype has just one count. The chain combines TRBV7-6 with TRBJ2-5, with D maybe TRBD2 (5 bases). Trimming took off 4 bases at V and 5 bases at J, with 17 bases between the two ends. The CDR3 is 15 residues long. The germline gives CDR1 SGHVS, CDR2 FNYEAQ. Here the CDR3 reads CASSSRVGGGETQYF. For the CDR3, the DNA is TGTGCCAGCAGCTCCCGGGTCGGTGGCGGGGAGACCCAGTACTTC.

The chain couples TRBV20-1 to TRBJ1-1, with D perhaps matching TRBD1 (6 bases). Trimming pared 3 bases from V and 4 bases from J, leaving 9 bases between. There are 12 residues in the CDR3. Germline V gene lookup returns CDR1 DFQATT and CDR2 SNEGSKA (reference sequence). CDR3 in amino acids: CSARIGGTEAFF. As DNA, the CDR3 is TGCAGTGCTAGGATAGGGGGCACTGAAGCTTTCTTT.

This clonotype was observed a few times. The CDR3 is CASSPPPGRGFDGYTF. The CDR3 coding sequence is TGTGCCAGCAGCCCTCCTCCGGGCAGGGGATTTGATGGCTACACCTTC. The chain carries TRBV7-9 and TRBJ1-2; D may be TRBD1 (6 bases). V was cut by 5 bases and J by 6 bases, with 22 bases left in between. The CDR3 spans 16 residues. CDR1 SEHNR and CDR2 FQNEAQ come from the germline V gene (reference sequence). The variable domain in full, completed from reference TRBV7-9 and TRBJ1-2, reads DTGVSQNPRHKITKRGQNVTFRCDPISEHNRLYWYRQTLGQGPEFLTYFQNEAQLEKSRLLSDRFSAERPKGSFSTLEIQRTEQGDSAMYLCASSPPPGRGFDGYTFGSGTRLTVV.

This chain uses TRBV3-1 with TRBJ2-7; D is undetermined. The V gene's germline CDR1 is LGHDT and CDR2 YNNKEL (reference sequence). This CDR3 contains 12 residues. V was clipped by 4 bases and J by 2 bases, with 6 bases between them. In DNA form, the CDR3 reads TGTGCCAGCAGCCTATCCACCTACGAGCAGTACTTC. The encoded protein is CASSLSTYEQYF.

This clonotype was detected only a few times. The CDR3 region has the DNA TGTGCCAGCAGCTCCGGACTAGAGGGTCGCACAGATACGCAGTATTTT. Amino acids: CASSSGLEGRTDTQYF. V gene TRBV7-9 combines with J gene TRBJ2-3; 7 positions match TRBD2. After removal of 4 bases from V and 1 base from J, the junction contained 8 bases not matched to a gene. The CDR3 totals 16 residues. Germline CDR1 SEHNR, CDR2 FQNEAQ (reference sequence).

The CDR3 coding sequence is TGTGCCAGCAGTTACGGCGGGACCAAAAACATTCAGTACTTC. Its protein is CASSYGGTKNIQYF. The V and J genes are TRBV6-5 and TRBJ2-4; maybe TRBD2 (6 bases). Trimming took off 2 bases at V and 2 bases at J, with 7 bases between the two ends. CDR1 is MNHEY, CDR2 SVGAGI, per germline. This CDR3 spans 14 amino acids.